What follows are 30 T cell receptor beta chains derived from one specimen sequenced in a study of Ad26.COV2.S vaccination and SARS-CoV-2 variants. The sample's treatment: around 19 received Ad26.COV2.S at low or high dose, single or two shots; about 5 received placebo; per-sample allocation not given. Collection of samples fell on day 63 after the first vaccine or placebo injection. TCRdb keeps only in-frame clones here, not all; method: immunoSEQ multiplex PCR. Found here are about 370,000 clones, 75% to 90% of them singletons; the top ten hold approximately 3.7%. Sample: peripheral blood, taken in a trial of Ad26.COV2.S vaccine versus placebo. Receptors were obtained from a person between 18 and 65 years old who received the Ad26.COV2.S COVID-19 vaccine or a placebo.

Only one count was recorded for this clone. The V call is TRBV11-3, the J call TRBJ2-1; TRBD1 or TRBD2 may be the D gene (5 bases each). The V end was cut by 5 bases, the J end by 8 bases, with 13 bases between. Per the germline V gene, CDR1 is SGHNT and CDR2 is YENEEA. CDR3 length equals 13 residues. The CDR3 coding sequence is TGTGCCAGCAGCGGGCCCGGGGCCTATGAGCAGTTCTTC. Translated: CASSGPGAYEQFF.

The V call is TRBV18, the J call TRBJ1-3, with no clear D. Germline CDR1 reads KGHSH; CDR2 reads LQKENI. CDR3 length equals 13 residues. V was cut by 7 bases and J by 3 bases, with 10 bases left in between. Here the CDR3 DNA reads TGTGCCAGCTACATAGGACTTGGAAACACCATATATTTT. Translated, it gives CASYIGLGNTIYF.

This rearrangement joins TRBV5-6 to TRBJ1-5, with a weak D call TRBD1 (5 bases). CDR1 and CDR2 from the germline V gene are SGHDT and YYEEEE. CDR3 length: 13 residues. V dropped 3 bases and J dropped 6 bases, with 10 bases sitting between them. The CDR3 protein is CASSSGIFQPQHF. CDR3 coding DNA: TGTGCCAGCAGCTCAGGGATTTTTCAGCCCCAGCATTTT.

The J gene is TRBJ2-7, the V gene TRBV11-2, with TRBD2 matching 9 bases. The CDR3 consists of 15 residues. Germline V lookup: CDR1 SGHAT, CDR2 FQNNGV. The junction had 5 bases not matched to a gene; V was cut back by 2 bases and J by 3 bases. Here the CDR3 DNA reads TGTGCCAGCAGCTTACGGACTAGCGAGTACTACGAGCAGTACTTC. It yields the protein CASSLRTSEYYEQYF.

The V gene is TRBV6-6, the J gene TRBJ2-7; 11 bases agree with TRBD2. The CDR3 covers 15 residues. Germline CDR1 MNHNY, CDR2 SVGAGI (reference sequence). With V trimmed by 7 bases and J by 3 bases, 8 bases remained unmatched. CDR3 sequence reads: CASKGTSGMIYEQYF. The CDR3 bases are TGTGCCAGCAAGGGGACTAGCGGTATGATCTACGAGCAGTACTTC.

The chain couples TRBV11-2 to TRBJ1-1; D remains unclear. V lost 5 bases to trimming and J lost 5 bases, with 18 bases between them. The germline V gene encodes CDR1 SGHAT and CDR2 FQNNGV. The CDR3 runs 15 residues. The CDR3 nucleotides read TGTGCCAGCAGCCGTCCAGAGCTTTTGGGAACTGAAGCTTTCTTT. This sequence encodes CASSRPELLGTEAFF.

This clone was recorded once. The chain joins TRBV11-2 to TRBJ2-3; maybe TRBD2 (5 bases). The germline CDR1 and CDR2 sequences are SGHAT and FQNNGV. Trimming cost V 1 base and J 9 bases, with 11 bases left between them. This CDR3 is 13 amino acids long. The chain's CDR3 is CASSLVWTETQYF. The CDR3 bases are TGTGCCAGCAGCTTAGTGTGGACTGAAACGCAGTATTTT.

This chain links TRBV7-6 with TRBJ2-3, with D uncertain. The CDR3 runs to 16 residues. In germline, CDR1 is SGHVS, CDR2 FNYEAQ. V was pared by 6 bases and J by 0 bases, with 16 bases between. The DNA of the CDR3 is TGTGCCAGCAGTTTCGAAGGCACATCCAGCACAGATACGCAGTATTTT. Translation: CASSFEGTSSTDTQYF.

This clone was recorded only once. V and J are TRBV24-1 and TRBJ2-2, with 13 positions matching TRBD2. Looked up from germline, CDR1 is KGHDR and CDR2 is SFDVKD. V shed 4 bases and J 4 bases; nucleotides not matched to a gene: 11. The CDR3 is made up of 19 amino acids. CDR3 loop: CATSDARLAGGSGTGELFF. The CDR3 DNA follows: TGTGCCACCAGTGACGCTCGACTAGCGGGGGGCTCGGGCACCGGGGAGCTGTTTTTT.

This clone is a singleton in its sample. The V gene is TRBV6-6, the J gene TRBJ1-5; no clear D gene. Trimming shortened V by 0 bases and J by 4 bases, and 7 bases separated the two germline ends. The germline V gene encodes CDR1 MNHNY and CDR2 SVGAGI (reference sequence). The CDR3 sequence is 14 residues long. The CDR3 DNA is TGTGCCAGCAGTTACTCGTCCGGGAATCAGCCCCAGCATTTT. Its translation: CASSYSSGNQPQHF.

V gene TRBV5-1 combines with J gene TRBJ2-7; TRBD1 matches at 9 bases. V dropped 4 bases and J dropped 5; count of bases not matched to a gene: 10. The length of the CDR3 is 15 residues. Germline CDR1 and CDR2: SGHRS and YFSETQ. CDR3 DNA sequence: TGCGCCAGCAGCCAAGATTTGGGACAGGGTAACGAGCAGTACTTC. This gives the protein CASSQDLGQGNEQYF. Using reference TRBV5-1 and TRBJ2-7 for the parts outside the CDR3, the full variable domain is KAGVTQTPRYLIKTRGQQVTLSCSPISGHRSVSWYQQTPGQGLQFLFEYFSETQRNKGNFPGRFSGRQFSNSRSEMNVSTLELGDSALYLCASSQDLGQGNEQYFGPGTRLTVT.

As to this clone: The same CDR3 arises from other DNA sequences in this sample as well. This chain joins TRBV18 and TRBJ1-1, with D uncertain. The CDR3 is made up of 12 amino acids. V lost 6 bases and J lost 3, with 8 bases in between. The V gene's germline CDR1 is KGHSH and CDR2 LQKENI. The CDR3 DNA reads as TGTGCCAGCTCCCTCGGGGACACTGAAGCTTTCTTT. Protein product: CASSLGDTEAFF.

This sequence joins TRBV2 and TRBJ1-1, with D possibly TRBD1 on 6 matching bases. CDR1 is SNHLY and CDR2 is FYNNEI in the germline V gene. The CDR3 runs to 15 residues. V was pared by 10 bases and J by 0 bases, with 18 bases between. The CDR3 is CATFPGHIMNTEAFF. As DNA, the CDR3 is TGTGCCACGTTCCCGGGACATATTATGAACACTGAAGCTTTCTTT.

This clone was observed once. The chain employs TRBV12-3 or TRBV12-4 and TRBJ1-4; 8 nucleotides agree with TRBD1. CDR3 length equals 13 residues. J lost 8 bases, V lost 6 bases, and 5 bases had no gene match. The CDR3 nucleotides read TGTGCCAGCAGGCAGGGGGCCATCGAAAAACTGTTTTTT. Protein: CASRQGAIEKLFF.

DNA of the CDR3: TGTGCCAGCAGCCAAGGCGGGCAGGGAAATTCACCCCTCCACTTT. Translating it yields CASSQGGQGNSPLHF. This chain connects TRBV7-6 to TRBJ1-6; the D gene is possibly TRBD1 (5 bases). V gave up 5 bases and J gave up 7 bases, with 15 bases separating them. The CDR3 consists of 15 residues. The germline gives CDR1 SGHVS, CDR2 FNYEAQ.

Comments on this clone: In the same sample, other DNA sequences code for this CDR3. The rearrangement links TRBV3-1 (or the pseudogene TRBV3-2) to TRBJ1-5; D not certain. The CDR3 contains 14 residues. Germline CDR1 LGHDT, CDR2 YNNKEL (reference sequence). V was trimmed by 4 bases and J by 0 bases, leaving 7 bases between them. The CDR3, as DNA: TGTGCCAGCAGCCTGTCAAATAGCAATCAGCCCCAGCATTTT. As protein: CASSLSNSNQPQHF.

The chain employs TRBV20-1 and TRBJ2-3, with 7 positions matching TRBD2. Germline lookup yields CDR1 DFQATT and CDR2 SNEGSKA (reference sequence). Trimming removed 3 bases from V and 1 base from J; junction bases left unmatched: 7. CDR3 size: 15 residues. The CDR3 DNA follows: TGCAGTGCTAGTGGGCGGGGGTCCGGCACAGATACGCAGTATTTT. It encodes CSASGRGSGTDTQYF.

In this sample, this clone turned up many times. The V gene is TRBV9, the J gene TRBJ2-3, with 7 bases identical to TRBD2. The CDR3 extends over 17 amino acids. The junction had 9 bases not matched to a gene; V was cut back by 1 base and J by 1 base. The V gene's germline CDR1 is SGDLS and CDR2 YYNGEE. CDR3: CASSVPTERGGTDTQYF. The CDR3 DNA reads as TGTGCCAGCAGCGTACCTACCGAGCGGGGAGGCACAGATACGCAGTATTTT.

This chain connects TRBV12-3 or TRBV12-4 to TRBJ1-1; no reliable D call. The germline V and J ends were trimmed by 3 bases and 4 bases, with 9 bases remaining between them. This CDR3 is built from 13 residues. CDR3 DNA sequence: TGTGCCAGCAGTTTGAACTGGGGCACTGAAGCTTTCTTT. Its protein is CASSLNWGTEAFF.

This clone was counted once. This chain uses TRBV13 with TRBJ2-3; D tentatively reads TRBD1 or TRBD2 (5 bases each). The CDR3 has 14 residues. The V and J ends lost 2 bases and 8 bases respectively, with 14 bases between them. Per germline, CDR1 PRHDT and CDR2 FYEKMQ (reference sequence). The CDR3 DNA follows: TGTGCCAGCAGCTTACTCGGTAGTGGGGGTACGCAGTATTTT. Translating it yields CASSLLGSGGTQYF.

This clone was found a few times. V usage is TRBV11-1 and J usage is TRBJ1-4; 9 bases align to TRBD1. Germline-derived CDR1 and CDR2 are SGHAT and FQDESV (reference sequence). Losses at the gene ends were 5 bases for V and 5 bases for J; bases not matched to a gene: 6. This CDR3 is 15 amino acids long. The CDR3 here is CASSINRGRNEKLFF. As DNA, the CDR3 is TGTGCCAGCAGCATAAACAGGGGGCGAAATGAAAAACTGTTTTTT.

V is TRBV10-2 and J is TRBJ1-1, with 7 bases fitting TRBD1. Trimming took 4 bases from V and 3 from J; bases not matched to a gene: 5. The CDR3 totals 14 residues. Germline V gene data show CDR1 as WSHSY and CDR2 as SAAADI. This CDR3 is CASSVYRGDTEAFF. As DNA, the CDR3 is TGCGCCAGCAGTGTATACAGGGGAGACACTGAAGCTTTCTTT.

This chain connects TRBV5-1 to TRBJ2-2, with TRBD1 identical over 8 bases. V trimming: 2 bases; J trimming: 0 bases; junction bases outside the gene matches: 3. The germline CDR1 and CDR2 sequences are SGHRS and YFSETQ. The CDR3 extends over 16 amino acids. For the CDR3, the DNA is TGCGCCAGCAGCTTCGGACAGGGTTCGAACACCGGGGAGCTGTTTTTT. This translates into CASSFGQGSNTGELFF.

The gene calls are TRBV19 and TRBJ2-7; tentatively, D is TRBD1 (7 bases). The CDR3 contains 15 residues. The V gene's germline CDR1 is LNHDA and CDR2 SQIVND (reference sequence). The V end lost 9 bases, the J end lost 4 bases, and 22 bases lay between the germline ends. DNA for the CDR3: TGTGCCAGCGGGAACCCAAGGACAGGAGGGTACGAGCAGTACTTC. Its protein is CASGNPRTGGYEQYF.

This chain links TRBV7-9 with TRBJ2-1; D is perhaps TRBD2 (5 bases). Germline CDR1 SEHNR, CDR2 FQNEAQ (reference sequence). This CDR3 is 14 amino acids long. Trimming removed 1 base from V and 10 bases from J, with 14 bases in between. DNA of the CDR3: TGTGCCAGCAGCTTAGACACTAGTAATGGCGAGCAGTTCTTC. This sequence encodes CASSLDTSNGEQFF. The full variable domain, with the rest looked up from reference TRBV7-9 and TRBJ2-1, is DTGVSQNPRHKITKRGQNVTFRCDPISEHNRLYWYRQTLGQGPEFLTYFQNEAQLEKSRLLSDRFSAERPKGSFSTLEIQRTEQGDSAMYLCASSLDTSNGEQFFGPGTRLTVL.

This rearrangement joins TRBV6-5 to TRBJ2-4; TRBD1 agrees at 7 bases. The CDR3 covers 13 residues. The J segment lost 7 bases and the V segment lost 6 bases, leaving 6 bases of the junction unmatched. Germline V gives CDR1 MNHEY, CDR2 SVGAGI. The CDR3 DNA reads TGTGCCAGCAGGACGGGACAGCGGAACATTCAGTACTTC. Amino acids: CASRTGQRNIQYF.

V and J are TRBV5-5 and TRBJ1-1; D gene uncertain. Trimming removed 1 base at V and 5 bases at J, with 12 bases between. The CDR3 length is 14 residues. Germline CDR1 is SGHKS and CDR2 is YYEKEE (reference sequence). The DNA for the CDR3 is TGTGCCAGCAGCTTGCTACCCGGCCCTACTGAAGCTTTCTTT. It encodes CASSLLPGPTEAFF. Together with reference TRBV5-5 and TRBJ1-1, the CDR3 gives the full variable domain: DAGVTQSPTHLIKTRGQQVTLRCSPISGHKSVSWYQQVLGQGPQFIFQYYEKEERGRGNFPDRFSARQFPNYSSELNVNALLLGDSALYLCASSLLPGPTEAFFGQGTRLTVV.

This rearrangement joins TRBV5-1 to TRBJ2-5; 7 nucleotides align to TRBD2. This CDR3 is 16 amino acids long. Trimming cost V 0 bases and J 3 bases; bases outside gene matches: 8. Germline CDR1 is SGHRS and CDR2 is YFSETQ. The CDR3 reads CASSLEVASGEETQYF. CDR3 DNA: TGCGCCAGCAGCTTGGAGGTGGCTAGCGGAGAAGAGACCCAGTACTTC.

This chain links TRBV29-1 with TRBJ2-1, with 14 bases aligning to TRBD2. CDR3 length: 16 residues. The V and J ends lost 7 bases and 7 bases, in that order; junction bases with no gene match: 12. Germline CDR1 is SQVTM and CDR2 is ANQGSEA. The CDR3 region is CSAHDPGLAGANEQFF. The CDR3 DNA reads as TGCAGCGCTCATGACCCGGGACTAGCGGGGGCGAATGAGCAGTTCTTC.

The rearrangement uses TRBV25-1 and TRBJ1-1; no firm D call. The V and J ends lost 5 bases and 3 bases respectively, with 16 bases between them. CDR1 and CDR2 (germline): MGHDK, SYGVNS. CDR3 length: 15 amino acids. For the CDR3, the DNA is TGTGCCAGCAGTCCCCGGGCCCTAGGCGACACTGAAGCTTTCTTT. It codes for CASSPRALGDTEAFF.